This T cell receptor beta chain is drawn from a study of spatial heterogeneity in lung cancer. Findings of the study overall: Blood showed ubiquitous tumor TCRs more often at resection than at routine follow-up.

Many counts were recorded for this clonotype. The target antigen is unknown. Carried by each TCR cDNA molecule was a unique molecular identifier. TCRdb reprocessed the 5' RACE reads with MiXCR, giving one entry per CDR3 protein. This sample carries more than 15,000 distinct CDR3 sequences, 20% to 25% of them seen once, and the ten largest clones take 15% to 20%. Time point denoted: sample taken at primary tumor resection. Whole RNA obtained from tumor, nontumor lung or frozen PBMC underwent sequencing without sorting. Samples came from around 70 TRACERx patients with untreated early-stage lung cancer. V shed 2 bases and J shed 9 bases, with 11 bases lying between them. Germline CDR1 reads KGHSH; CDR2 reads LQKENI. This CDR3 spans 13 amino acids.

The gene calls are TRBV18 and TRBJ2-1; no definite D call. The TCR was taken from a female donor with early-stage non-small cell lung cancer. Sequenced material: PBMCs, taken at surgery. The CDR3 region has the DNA TGTGCCAGCTCACCAATTGATGAGTTTGAGCAGTTCTTC. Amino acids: CASSPIDEFEQFF. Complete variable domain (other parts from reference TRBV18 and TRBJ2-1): NAGVMQNPRHLVRRRGQEARLRCSPMKGHSHVYWYRQLPEEGLKFMVYLQKENIIDESGMPKERFSAEFPKEGPSILRIQQVVRGDSAAYFCASSPIDEFEQFFGPGTRLTVL.